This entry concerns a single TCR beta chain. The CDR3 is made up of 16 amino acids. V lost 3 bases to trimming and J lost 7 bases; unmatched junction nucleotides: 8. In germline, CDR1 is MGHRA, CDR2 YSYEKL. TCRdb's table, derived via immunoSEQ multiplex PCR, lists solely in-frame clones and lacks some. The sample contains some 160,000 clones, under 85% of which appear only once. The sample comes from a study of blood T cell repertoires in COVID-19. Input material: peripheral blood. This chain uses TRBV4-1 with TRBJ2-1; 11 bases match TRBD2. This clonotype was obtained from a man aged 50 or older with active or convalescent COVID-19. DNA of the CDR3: TGCGCCAGCAGCCAGGGAGGACTAGCGGGTCTAAATGAGCAGTTCTTC. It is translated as CASSQGGLAGLNEQFF.